This TCR beta chain emerged from a study of shared clonotypes between healthy human individuals (dated by TCRdb to 2020 to 2022). For the wider study: Three men and a couple of women, aged 18 to 49 years, made up the cohort. Per donor, three plates each were used for CD4 naive and CD4 memory, two for CD8 naive, and one for CD8 memory. Blood TCR repertoires of about five healthy adults were deeply sequenced to estimate repertoire size and the extent of clonotype sharing between individuals. To increase sequencing depth and limit assay-specific biases, TCR repertoire library preparation and sequencing were carried out by different laboratories using diverse techniques. Each donor's leukapheresis produced roughly between roughly 0.85 and 10 billion PBMCs. Paper-wide results and their limitations: Sampling was restricted to blood, and TCR repertoires in tissue are likely to differ from TCR repertoires in blood. Incomplete sequencing was indicated by rarefaction of sorted-subset datasets, despite the large sequencing depth. Estimated clonotype richness was generally larger for naive than for memory subsets. Based on pairwise subsampling, the degree of clonotype sharing among donors was expected to be affected by sequencing depth. Compared with non-shared clonotypes, the clonotypes found in all four sorted-subset donors had higher generation probabilities. The genetic and exposure-history diversity represented was limited by the small number of donors. Across a few donors, roughly 5.1% of naive CD4, roughly 3.5% of naive CD8, roughly 2.3% of memory CD4, and over 0.35% of memory CD8 clonotypes were shared.

Based on the germline V gene, the CDR1 and CDR2 sequences are SNHLY and FYNNEI. The CDR3 measures 15 amino acids from cysteine to phenylalanine. Here the CDR3 DNA is all that survives: 45 bases in frame from base 1. V was cut back by 10 bases and J by 9 bases, leaving a gap of 22 bases between them. Using the deep immunoSEQ assay, TCR CDR3 regions were amplified from genomic DNA by multiplex PCR. For each cell subset, the extracted genomic DNA was distributed evenly across all wells of several immunoSEQ 96-well plates, and each plate served as one replicate. For sorted subsets, each replicate PCR was loaded with approximately 190 ng genomic DNA, equivalent to 25,000 to 30,000 T cell genomes. Purified libraries were measured with a Qubit 3.0 fluorometer, size-checked on a Bioanalyzer 2100, and measured again with the KAPA Library Quantification kit. Every immunoSEQ 96-well plate was sequenced on a separate single-read 150-cycle Illumina NextSeq 550 flow cell. The paper's data handling went like this. Because only junctional sequences without quality scores were contained in the immunoSEQ output, filtering matching that applied to full-length reads could not be performed. To assign V/J genes and CDR3, sequences were annotated using PyIR, a Python wrapper for IgBLAST v1.9, with IMGT germline references. Reads were filtered out if the reads had weak V/J assignments (E-value above 1e-6), no CDR3, stop codons, out-of-frame junctions, or ambiguous translated residues. V3J clonotypes were defined by identical inferred V gene, J gene, and CDR3 amino acid sequence. The percentage overlap between two repertoires was calculated by dividing the number of shared unique clonotypes by the size of the smaller repertoire. Three approaches were used to assess repertoire richness: RTK rarefaction, the Chao1 estimator, and Recon v2.1 estimates of unobserved clonotypes. Generation probabilities were computed with OLGA for all TCRbeta clonotypes obtained by the gDNA method from several donors. Drawn from immuneACCESS, this table holds only the in-frame rearrangements with V and J called that TCRdb kept. Clones are partly lost; checked studies trace under half to an unresolved V gene and leave the rest unexplained. The V and J calls and the clone size are those of that table, but D and trimming were determined from the DNA. The sample includes 2.5 million or so clones, with around nine tenths observed a single time. Under 0.15% of the sample is in the top ten clones.

Concerning this clone itself: Its antigen target is currently unknown. No base-level quality is on record; no much larger clone is a single base apart.

The donors were healthy, HIV-negative adults who had no recently reported acute infections or vaccinations. Every donor was a Caucasian adult living in Nashville, Tennessee, USA. CD4+ T cells were enriched by magnetic negative selection; naive cells were then positively selected on CD45RA, and the negative fraction formed the memory subset. Blood was obtained by leukapheresis, after which PBMCs were separated by Ficoll-Histopaque density gradient centrifugation and cryopreserved in liquid nitrogen vapor phase. Analytical flow cytometry was used to check the purity and quantity of each magnetically sorted T cell population. Genomic DNA was isolated from every sorted fraction and measured by UV absorbance on a Nanodrop 2000c.

This TCR came from a man aged 18 to 29 in good health. This chain is built from TRBV2 and TRBJ1-6; 5 matching bases give a weak D call of TRBD1. Sequencing used naive CD4+ T cells sorted from blood. Explained via the paper, the cell subset or site label denotes: CD45RA+ positively selected. The CDR3 reads as follows: CATRRTGTRSSPLHF. The nucleotide sequence reads as follows: TGTGCCACCCGTAGGACCGGGACCAGGAGTTCACCCCTCCACTTT.